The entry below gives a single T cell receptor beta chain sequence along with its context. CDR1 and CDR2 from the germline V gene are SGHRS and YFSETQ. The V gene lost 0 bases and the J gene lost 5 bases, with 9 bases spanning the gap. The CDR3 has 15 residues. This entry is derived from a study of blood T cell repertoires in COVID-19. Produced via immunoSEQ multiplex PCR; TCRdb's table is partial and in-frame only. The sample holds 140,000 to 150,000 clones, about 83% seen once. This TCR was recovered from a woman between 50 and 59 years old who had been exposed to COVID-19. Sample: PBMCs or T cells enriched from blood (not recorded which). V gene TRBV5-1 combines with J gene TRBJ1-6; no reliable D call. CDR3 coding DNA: TGCGCCAGCAGCTTGGCCGGTACAGATAATTCACCCCTCCACTTT. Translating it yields CASSLAGTDNSPLHF.